This is a list of T cell receptor beta chains from one sample in a study of blood T cell repertoires in COVID-19. Here immunoSEQ multiplex PCR was the method, and the copy in TCRdb shows in-frame clones only, minus some. The sample yields about 200,000 clones, around 87% seen once. Material: peripheral blood. These receptors all stem from a man aged 55 to 70 with acute or convalescent COVID-19. The CDR3 runs from the conserved cysteine through the conserved F or W.

j_gene: TRBJ1-4
v_gene: TRBV5-1
CDR3aa: CASSYGDREYEKLFF

j_gene: TRBJ1-2
v_gene: TRBV28
CDR3aa: CATVTGTVHGYTF

j_gene: TRBJ1-1
v_gene: TRBV5-5
CDR3aa: CASSFGTANTEAFF

j_gene: TRBJ1-1
v_gene: TRBV6-5
CDR3aa: CASSRSGTETEAFF

j_gene: TRBJ1-1
v_gene: TRBV9
CDR3aa: CASSVRGGEAFF

j_gene: TRBJ1-6
v_gene: TRBV9
CDR3aa: CASSDTEGVNSPLHF

j_gene: TRBJ2-6
v_gene: TRBV11-2
CDR3aa: CASDFGLGSSGANVLTF

j_gene: TRBJ2-7
v_gene: TRBV5-4
CDR3aa: CASSSHRDITYEQYF

j_gene: TRBJ1-2
v_gene: TRBV6-5
CDR3aa: CASSSRRQLTNYGYTF

j_gene: TRBJ2-2
v_gene: TRBV6-5
CDR3aa: CASSRDIMNTGELFF

j_gene: TRBJ2-2
v_gene: TRBV7-6
CDR3aa: CASQDRGLDTGELFF

j_gene: TRBJ1-1
v_gene: TRBV6-5
CDR3aa: CASSYSITGVTEAFF

j_gene: TRBJ1-5
v_gene: TRBV5-6
CDR3aa: CASSWTGAEPQHF

j_gene: TRBJ2-1
v_gene: TRBV19
CDR3aa: CASRVQTTSGGEWSSYNEQFF

j_gene: TRBJ1-3
v_gene: TRBV7-6
CDR3aa: CASSLQGGNTIYF

j_gene: TRBJ2-5
v_gene: TRBV5-1
CDR3aa: CASSPRFGTQETQYF

j_gene: TRBJ2-4
v_gene: TRBV6-2/TRBV6-3
CDR3aa: CASSYALAGGKNIQYF

j_gene: TRBJ2-6
v_gene: TRBV9
CDR3aa: CASSVEAGGTGANVLTF

j_gene: TRBJ1-2
v_gene: TRBV4-3
CDR3aa: CASSQENPPGGNYGYTF

j_gene: TRBJ1-4
v_gene: TRBV5-6
CDR3aa: CASSLGTATNEKLFF

j_gene: TRBJ1-2
v_gene: TRBV5-6
CDR3aa: CASSLKGTGDYGYTF

j_gene: TRBJ1-4
v_gene: TRBV7-9
CDR3aa: CASSSTRTNEKLFF

j_gene: TRBJ2-7
v_gene: TRBV30
CDR3aa: CAWSPAGGAYEQYF

j_gene: TRBJ2-3
v_gene: TRBV3-1/TRBV3-2
CDR3aa: CASSQTTHTSTDTQYF

j_gene: TRBJ1-5
v_gene: TRBV19
CDR3aa: CASSIGGVGQPQHF

j_gene: TRBJ1-2
v_gene: TRBV5-6
CDR3aa: CASSRIQETYYGYTF

j_gene: TRBJ1-1
v_gene: TRBV18
CDR3aa: CASSRPQGAWDTEAFF

j_gene: TRBJ2-1
v_gene: TRBV11-2
CDR3aa: CASSSHLRGALDNEQFF

j_gene: TRBJ2-4
v_gene: TRBV5-1
CDR3aa: CASSWGLGEDIQYF

j_gene: TRBJ2-1
v_gene: TRBV18
CDR3aa: CASSRTSGGPSEQFF

j_gene: TRBJ2-6
v_gene: TRBV27
CDR3aa: CASSLFGGAGANVLTF

j_gene: TRBJ1-2
v_gene: TRBV7-9
CDR3aa: CASSLAKATYGYTF

j_gene: TRBJ1-4
v_gene: TRBV5-6
CDR3aa: CASSLKGQGRSNEKLFF

j_gene: TRBJ1-5
v_gene: TRBV28
CDR3aa: CASSGGTSGNQPQHF

j_gene: TRBJ2-3
v_gene: TRBV27
CDR3aa: CASSSPRGLSTDTQYF

j_gene: TRBJ2-5
v_gene: TRBV11-2
CDR3aa: CASSRTSGGETQYF

j_gene: TRBJ2-5
v_gene: TRBV15
CDR3aa: CATSRWASGGQETQYF

j_gene: TRBJ2-1
v_gene: TRBV2
CDR3aa: CASSDWSGGYNEQFF

j_gene: TRBJ1-1
v_gene: TRBV18
CDR3aa: CASSPDRGLEAFF

j_gene: TRBJ2-7
v_gene: TRBV7-6
CDR3aa: CASSPLTGTEQYF

j_gene: TRBJ1-1
v_gene: TRBV2
CDR3aa: CASSEGFRGATEAFF

j_gene: TRBJ1-2
v_gene: TRBV9
CDR3aa: CASSGQDGNYGYTF

j_gene: TRBJ2-7
v_gene: TRBV19
CDR3aa: CASYNEGAAFSYEQYF

j_gene: TRBJ1-1
v_gene: TRBV4-3
CDR3aa: CASSQDKGQTNTEAFF

j_gene: TRBJ2-6
v_gene: TRBV19
CDR3aa: CASQQGSGANVLTF